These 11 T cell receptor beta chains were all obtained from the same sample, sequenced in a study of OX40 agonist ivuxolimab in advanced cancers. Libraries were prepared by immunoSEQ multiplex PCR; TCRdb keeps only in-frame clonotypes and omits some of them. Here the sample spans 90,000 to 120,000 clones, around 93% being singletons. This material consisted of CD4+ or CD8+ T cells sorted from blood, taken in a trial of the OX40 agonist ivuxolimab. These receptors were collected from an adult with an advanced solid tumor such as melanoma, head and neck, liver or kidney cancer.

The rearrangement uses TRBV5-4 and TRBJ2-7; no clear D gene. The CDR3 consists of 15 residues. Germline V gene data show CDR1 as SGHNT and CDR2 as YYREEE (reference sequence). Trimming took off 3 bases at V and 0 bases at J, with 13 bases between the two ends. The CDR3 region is CASSWGGVGSYEQYF. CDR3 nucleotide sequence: TGTGCCAGCAGCTGGGGTGGGGTAGGCTCCTACGAGCAGTACTTC.

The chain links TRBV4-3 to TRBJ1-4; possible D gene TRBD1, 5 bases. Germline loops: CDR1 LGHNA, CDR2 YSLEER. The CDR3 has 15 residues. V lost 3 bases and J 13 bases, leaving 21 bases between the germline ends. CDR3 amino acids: CASSQQQETSGGLFF. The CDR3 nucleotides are TGCGCCAGCAGCCAGCAGCAGGAGACGTCGGGGGGACTGTTTTTT.

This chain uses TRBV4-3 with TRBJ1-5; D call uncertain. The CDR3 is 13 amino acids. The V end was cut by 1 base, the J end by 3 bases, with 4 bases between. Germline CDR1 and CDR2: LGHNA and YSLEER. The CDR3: CASSQVFNQPQHF. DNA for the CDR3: TGCGCCAGCAGCCAAGTCTTCAATCAGCCCCAGCATTTT.

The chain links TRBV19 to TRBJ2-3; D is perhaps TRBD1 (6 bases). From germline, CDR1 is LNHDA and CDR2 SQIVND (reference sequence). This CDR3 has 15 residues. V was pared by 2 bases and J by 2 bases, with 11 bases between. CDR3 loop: CASSIIRGLTDTQYF. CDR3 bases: TGTGCCAGTAGTATAATCAGGGGCCTCACAGATACGCAGTATTTT.

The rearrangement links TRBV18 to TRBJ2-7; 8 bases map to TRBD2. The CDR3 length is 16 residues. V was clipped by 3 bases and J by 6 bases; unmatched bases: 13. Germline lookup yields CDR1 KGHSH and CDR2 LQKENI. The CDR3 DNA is TGTGCCAGCTCACCTCCGGGACTAGGGATGAGCGGCGAGCAGTACTTC. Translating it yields CASSPPGLGMSGEQYF.

CDR3 sequence reads: CASSTTQGGSYEQYF. Here the CDR3 DNA reads TGTGCCAGCAGCACAACACAGGGGGGTTCCTACGAGCAGTACTTC. The chain couples TRBV11-2 to TRBJ2-7; 8 positions agree with TRBD1. This CDR3 contains 15 residues. CDR1 is SGHAT and CDR2 is FQNNGV in the germline V gene. After removal of 5 bases from V and 1 base from J, the junction contained 7 bases not matched to a gene.

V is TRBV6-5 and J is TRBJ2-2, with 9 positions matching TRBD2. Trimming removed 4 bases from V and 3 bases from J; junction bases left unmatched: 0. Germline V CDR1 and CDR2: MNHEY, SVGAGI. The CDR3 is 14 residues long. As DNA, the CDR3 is TGTGCCAGCAGTTGGACTAGCGACACCGGGGAGCTGTTTTTT. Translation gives CASSWTSDTGELFF.

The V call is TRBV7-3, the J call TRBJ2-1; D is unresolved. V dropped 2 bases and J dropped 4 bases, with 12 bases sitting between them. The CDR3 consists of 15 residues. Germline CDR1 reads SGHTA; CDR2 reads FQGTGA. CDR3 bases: TGTGCCAGCAGCTTATTTCTAGTACCTTACAATGAGCAGTTCTTC. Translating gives CASSLFLVPYNEQFF.

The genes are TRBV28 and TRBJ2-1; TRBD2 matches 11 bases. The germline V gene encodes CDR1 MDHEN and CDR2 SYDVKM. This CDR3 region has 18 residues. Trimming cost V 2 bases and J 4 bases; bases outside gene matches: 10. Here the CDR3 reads CASSLGTSGPRGYNEQFF. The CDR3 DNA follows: TGTGCCAGCAGTTTAGGGACTAGCGGCCCGCGGGGGTACAATGAGCAGTTCTTC. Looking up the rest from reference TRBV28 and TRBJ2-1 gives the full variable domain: DVKVTQSSRYLVKRTGEKVFLECVQDMDHENMFWYRQDPGLGLRLIYFSYDVKMKEKGDIPEGYSVSREKKERFSLILESASTNQTSMYLCASSLGTSGPRGYNEQFFGPGTRLTVL.

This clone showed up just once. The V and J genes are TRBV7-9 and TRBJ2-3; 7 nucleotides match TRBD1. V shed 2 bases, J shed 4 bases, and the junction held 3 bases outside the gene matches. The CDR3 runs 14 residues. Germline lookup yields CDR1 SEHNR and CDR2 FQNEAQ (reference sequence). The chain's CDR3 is CASSLQGEPDTQYF. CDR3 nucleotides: TGTGCCAGCAGCTTACAGGGGGAGCCAGATACGCAGTATTTT.

The CDR3 bases are TGTGCCAGCAGCTTAATTGCAGGAATGAACACTGAAGCTTTCTTT. This encodes CASSLIAGMNTEAFF. The gene calls are TRBV7-3 and TRBJ1-1; no firm D call. Trimming took 1 base from V and 0 from J, leaving 9 bases between them. This CDR3 comprises 15 residues. Looked up from germline, CDR1 is SGHTA and CDR2 is FQGTGA. Variable domain in full (rest from reference TRBV7-3 and TRBJ1-1): GAGVSQTPSNKVTEKGKYVELRCDPISGHTALYWYRQSLGQGPEFLIYFQGTGAADDSGLPNDRFFAVRPEGSVSTLKIQRTERGDSAVYLCASSLIAGMNTEAFFGQGTRLTVV.